The 20 T cell receptor beta chains in this list originate from one sample, sequenced in a study of radiation and T cells in renal cell carcinoma. Some clones are missing from TCRdb's copy, which holds only in-frame ones; the method was immunoSEQ multiplex PCR. In the table there are some 21,000 clones, less than 55% of which are singletons. Treatment denoted: treatment-naive control, cytoreductive nephrectomy. Specimen: tumor tissue, collected from a patient whose treatment was nephrectomy without radiotherapy. These receptors originate from a human donor with renal cell carcinoma.

The chain joins TRBV30 to TRBJ1-5; 8 nucleotides line up with TRBD1. Trimming cost V 3 bases and J 6 bases; bases outside gene matches: 13. The CDR3 length is 16 residues. Germline CDR1 is GTSNPN and CDR2 is SVGIG (reference sequence). The CDR3 spells CAWSVRTGREGQPQHF. CDR3 DNA sequence: TGTGCCTGGAGCGTTAGGACAGGGAGGGAAGGTCAGCCCCAGCATTTT.

This clone was counted a few times. The rearrangement links TRBV7-3 to TRBJ2-2, with 8 positions matching TRBD1. This CDR3 has 15 residues. Unmatched junction bases numbered 5, after V lost 8 bases and J lost 0 bases. From germline, CDR1 is SGHTA and CDR2 FQGTGA. The CDR3 spells CASGRTGTNTGELFF. The CDR3 DNA reads as TGTGCCAGCGGACGGACAGGGACGAACACCGGGGAGCTGTTTTTT.

This clone has only a few counts. As DNA, the CDR3 is TGTGCCAGCAGCAGGGTATCCTATGGCTACACCTTC. This gives the protein CASSRVSYGYTF. The rearrangement links TRBV6-1 to TRBJ1-2; TRBD1 is a possible D gene (5 bases). There are 12 residues in the CDR3. Between the trimmed V and J ends, which lost 6 bases and 4 bases, there was a span of 9 bases. Germline CDR1 and CDR2: MNHNS and SASEGT.

This clone showed up just once. The chain has TRBV9 and TRBJ1-1, with a tentative D call TRBD1 (5 bases). The CDR3 loop spans 15 amino acids. Deletions cut 0 bases from V and 1 base from J, with 10 bases between. CDR1 SGDLS and CDR2 YYNGEE come from the germline V gene. The CDR3 DNA follows: TGTGCCAGCAGCGTAGTAGTTACAGGGAACACTGAAGCTTTCTTT. Translation: CASSVVVTGNTEAFF.

This chain joins TRBV10-3 and TRBJ1-1; no firm D call. The CDR3 is 13 residues long. Between the trimmed V and J ends, which lost 7 bases and 2 bases, there was a span of 11 bases. Per germline, CDR1 ENHRY and CDR2 SYGVKD. Here the CDR3 DNA reads TGTGCCATCATGCCCGGATTTAACACTGAAGCTTTCTTT. It is translated as CAIMPGFNTEAFF.

Only a few counts were recorded for this clone. J is TRBJ2-1 and V is TRBV4-2; no clear D gene. The germline gives CDR1 LGHNA, CDR2 YNFKEQ. The V and J ends lost 3 bases and 0 bases respectively, with 15 bases between them. This CDR3 region has 17 residues. CDR3 coding DNA: TGTGCCAGCAGCCACCCGAACAGCAAGAGCTCCTACAATGAGCAGTTCTTC. Encoded protein: CASSHPNSKSSYNEQFF.

This clone was counted only a few times. The V call is TRBV5-5, the J call TRBJ1-2; no clear D gene. V was shortened by 0 bases and J by 5 bases, with 11 bases between the two germline ends. The CDR3 covers 14 residues. In germline, CDR1 is SGHKS, CDR2 YYEKEE (reference sequence). CDR3 loop: CASSLVQAPYGYTF. CDR3 bases: TGTGCCAGCAGCTTGGTGCAAGCCCCGTATGGCTACACCTTC.

This chain uses TRBV11-1 with TRBJ2-3; the D gene could be TRBD1 or TRBD2 (5 bases each). The germline CDR1 and CDR2 sequences are SGHAT and FQDESV (reference sequence). V lost 0 bases, J lost 5 bases, and 12 bases lay in between. The CDR3 spans 15 residues. CDR3 amino acids: CASSLASGPLDTQYF. The CDR3 DNA reads as TGTGCCAGCAGCTTAGCTTCGGGACCCCTAGATACGCAGTATTTT.

The rearrangement links TRBV4-1 to TRBJ1-1; 9 bases align to TRBD1. The CDR3 consists of 15 residues. J was trimmed by 5 bases and V by 7 bases; bases with no gene match: 11. Germline V gives CDR1 MGHRA, CDR2 YSYEKL. The CDR3 spells CASTQGQGRGTEAFF. In nucleotides, the CDR3 is TGCGCCAGCACCCAGGGACAGGGTAGGGGAACTGAAGCTTTCTTT.

This clone turned up a few times. This chain uses TRBV29-1 with TRBJ1-2; TRBD1 matches at 8 bases. The germline gives CDR1 SQVTM, CDR2 ANQGSEA. The CDR3 consists of 13 residues. V was clipped by 6 bases and J by 3 bases; unmatched bases: 6. CDR3 coding DNA: TGCAGCGTGGGTACAGGGGGATACTATGGCTACACCTTC. Translating it yields CSVGTGGYYGYTF.

By share, this clone ranks as medium-sized. The chain is built from TRBV4-3 and TRBJ1-3; D is undetermined. This CDR3 has 14 amino acids. V was clipped by 4 bases and J by 4 bases, with 11 bases between them. Germline V CDR1 and CDR2: LGHNA, YSLEER. CDR3 region: CASSLFDGGNTIYF. In DNA, the CDR3 is TGCGCCAGCAGCCTCTTCGATGGGGGAAACACCATATATTTT.

This clone was picked up a small number of times. V is TRBV2 and J is TRBJ2-7; 9 bases are shared with TRBD2. Unmatched junction bases numbered 5, after V lost 1 base and J lost 4 bases. CDR3 length: 15 residues. Germline V CDR1 and CDR2: SNHLY, FYNNEI. This chain's CDR3 is CASSEEAGGRYEQYF. In nucleotides, the CDR3 is TGTGCCAGCAGTGAAGAGGCGGGGGGGCGGTACGAGCAGTACTTC.

In this sample, this clone turned up a few times. The chain joins TRBV27 to TRBJ2-4, with TRBD1 identical over 7 bases. The germline gives CDR1 MNHEY, CDR2 SMNVEV (reference sequence). V shed 0 bases and J 1 base; nucleotides not matched to a gene: 3. The length of the CDR3 is 16 residues. CDR3 DNA: TGTGCCAGCAGTTTATCAGAGGGGGCGGCCAAAAACATTCAGTACTTC. Translation gives CASSLSEGAAKNIQYF.

This rearrangement joins TRBV11-3 to TRBJ2-3, with TRBD2 matching 10 bases. Germline V gives CDR1 SGHNT, CDR2 YENEEA. V lost 1 base to trimming and J lost 2 bases; unmatched junction nucleotides: 3. This CDR3 contains 16 residues. The CDR3 here is CASSLGTSGLTDTQYF. CDR3 in DNA: TGTGCCAGCAGCTTAGGGACTAGCGGCCTCACAGATACGCAGTATTTT.

This clone has just one count. The rearrangement links TRBV7-2 to TRBJ2-4, with D unresolved. The V gene's germline CDR1 is SGHTA and CDR2 FQGNSA. The CDR3 has 14 residues. Between the trimmed V and J ends, which lost 6 bases and 1 base, there was a span of 10 bases. CDR3 region: CASSLMGAKNIQYF. The CDR3 DNA is TGTGCCAGCAGTTTAATGGGGGCCAAAAACATTCAGTACTTC. The complete variable domain, with remaining parts taken from reference TRBV7-2 and TRBJ2-4, reads GAGVSQSPSNKVTEKGKDVELRCDPISGHTALYWYRQSLGQGLEFLIYFQGNSAPDKSGLPSDRFSAERTGGSVSTLTIQRTQQEDSAVYLCASSLMGAKNIQYFGAGTRLSVL.

The rearrangement links TRBV10-3 to TRBJ2-3; D call uncertain. The CDR3 has 13 residues. The germline V gene has CDR1 ENHRY and CDR2 SYGVKD. The germline V and J ends were trimmed by 2 bases and 3 bases, with 6 bases remaining between them. The CDR3 DNA reads as TGTGCCATCAGTGAGATACCGACAGATACGCAGTATTTT. It encodes CAISEIPTDTQYF.

This clone is classed as medium-sized. CDR3 region: CASSSGGGPEKLFF. The DNA for the CDR3 is TGCGCCAGCAGCTCAGGGGGCGGTCCTGAAAAACTGTTTTTT. This chain connects TRBV5-1 to TRBJ1-4; 8 bases map to TRBD1. The germline V gene has CDR1 SGHRS and CDR2 YFSETQ. The CDR3 length is 14 residues. Trimming took 3 bases from V and 7 from J; bases not matched to a gene: 5.

V gene TRBV5-1 combines with J gene TRBJ2-3, with D hard to call. The V gene's germline CDR1 is SGHRS and CDR2 YFSETQ. Between the trimmed V and J ends, which lost 4 bases and 6 bases, there was a span of 15 bases. This CDR3 is 14 amino acids long. The CDR3 DNA reads as TGCGCCAGCAGCCTAGGATACTCTTCGGATACGCAGTATTTT. Its protein is CASSLGYSSDTQYF.

The chain couples TRBV11-1 to TRBJ1-1, with D perhaps matching TRBD1 (5 bases). CDR3 length: 15 amino acids. In germline, CDR1 is SGHAT, CDR2 FQDESV (reference sequence). Trimming left V 4 bases short and J 1 base short, with 13 bases between. CDR3 DNA: TGTGCCAGCAGCTCACATAGGACACCGAACACTGAAGCTTTCTTT. The encoded protein is CASSSHRTPNTEAFF.

This clone was observed a handful of times. V gene TRBV2 combines with J gene TRBJ2-7; D possibly matches TRBD1 or TRBD2 (6 bases each). The CDR3 is made up of 14 amino acids. From germline, CDR1 is SNHLY and CDR2 FYNNEI. The germline V and J ends were trimmed by 7 bases and 2 bases, with 15 bases remaining between them. This CDR3 reads CASKGEGGTYEQYF. The CDR3 DNA follows: TGTGCCAGCAAGGGAGAGGGGGGAACCTACGAGCAGTACTTC. Full variable domain (missing parts from reference TRBV2 and TRBJ2-7): EPEVTQTPSHQVTQMGQEVILRCVPISNHLYFYWYRQILGQKVEFLVSFYNNEISEKSEIFDDQFSVERPDGSNFTLKIRSTKLEDSAMYFCASKGEGGTYEQYFGPGTRLTVT.